Detailed here is one TCR beta chain. The antigen is undetermined. PCR used 60 Vbeta primers and 13 Jbeta primers. The method was immunoSEQ multiplex PCR; TCRdb's version includes in-frame clones alone and lacks a portion of them. The data contain about 140,000 clones, 60% to 80% of them seen just once; the ten biggest clones take up 2.5% to 4%. This entry is derived from a study of cytomegalovirus exposure and HLA in healthy donors. Findings and caveats of the study: A further, later analysis showed that HLA-associated TCR beta chains (compared with equally common others) were more clonally expanded.

V lost 3 bases to trimming and J lost 9 bases, with 10 bases between them. Germline CDR1 is SGDLS and CDR2 is YYNGEE. This CDR3 comprises 12 residues. The chain links TRBV9 to TRBJ2-1; tentative D call: TRBD1 (6 bases). Sequenced: PBMCs. This receptor was taken from a man between 35 and 55 years old in good health and CMV-seronegative. CDR3 sequence (DNA): TGTGCCAGCAGCGGCTGGGGGCCTGAGCAGTTCTTC. This encodes CASSGWGPEQFF.